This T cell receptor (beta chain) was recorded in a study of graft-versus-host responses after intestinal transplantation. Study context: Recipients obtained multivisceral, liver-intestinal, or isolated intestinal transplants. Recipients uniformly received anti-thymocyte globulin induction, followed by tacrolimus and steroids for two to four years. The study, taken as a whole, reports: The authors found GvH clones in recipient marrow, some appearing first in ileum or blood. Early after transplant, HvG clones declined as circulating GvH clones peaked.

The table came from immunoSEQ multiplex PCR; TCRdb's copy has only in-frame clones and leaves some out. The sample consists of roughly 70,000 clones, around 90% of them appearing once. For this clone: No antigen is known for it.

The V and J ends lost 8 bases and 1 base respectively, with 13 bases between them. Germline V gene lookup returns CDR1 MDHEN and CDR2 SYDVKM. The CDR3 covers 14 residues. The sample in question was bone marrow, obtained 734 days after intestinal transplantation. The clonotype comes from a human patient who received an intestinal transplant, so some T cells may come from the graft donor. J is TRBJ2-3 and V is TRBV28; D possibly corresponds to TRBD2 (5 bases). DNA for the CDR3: TGTGCCAGCCGAACGTGGGGAGGCACAGATACGCAGTATTTT. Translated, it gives CASRTWGGTDTQYF.